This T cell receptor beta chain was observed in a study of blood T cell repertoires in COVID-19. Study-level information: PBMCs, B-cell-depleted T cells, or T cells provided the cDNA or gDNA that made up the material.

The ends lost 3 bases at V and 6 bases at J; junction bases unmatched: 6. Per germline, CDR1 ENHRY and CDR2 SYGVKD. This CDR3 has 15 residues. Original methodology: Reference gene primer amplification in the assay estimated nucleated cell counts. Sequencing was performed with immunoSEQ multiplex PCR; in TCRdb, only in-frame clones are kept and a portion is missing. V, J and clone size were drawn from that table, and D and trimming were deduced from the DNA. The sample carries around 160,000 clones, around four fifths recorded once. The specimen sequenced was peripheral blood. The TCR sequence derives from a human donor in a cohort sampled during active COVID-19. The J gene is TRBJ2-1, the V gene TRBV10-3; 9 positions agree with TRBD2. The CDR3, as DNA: TGTGCCATCAGTGATAATGGCGGGGGGGCCAATGAGCAGTTCTTC. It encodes CAISDNGGGANEQFF.